This TCR beta chain derives from a study of T cell responses to AZD1222 COVID-19 vaccine. With 0 bases removed from V and 4 bases from J, the gap between germline ends came to 14 bases. The V gene's germline CDR1 is SGHTS and CDR2 YDEGEE. This CDR3 has 16 amino acids. Produced via immunoSEQ multiplex PCR; TCRdb's table is partial and in-frame only. In the table there are tens of thousands of clones, about 83% of which are singletons. A word on this clone: Its antigen is unidentified.

General study findings and limits: The number of AZD1222 recipients seropositive at baseline was only five to seven. Clonal diversity was possibly underestimated; the donors were predominantly white British and more often female.

Sequenced here: peripheral blood, sampled on day 0 of AZD1222 vaccination. The TCR was taken from an adult in good health. The chain couples TRBV5-8 to TRBJ1-5; TRBD1 is a possible D gene (5 bases). The CDR3 nucleotides are TGTGCCAGCAGCTTGGGGTCAGGGAGGAGGAATCAGCCCCAGCATTTT. Translated: CASSLGSGRRNQPQHF.